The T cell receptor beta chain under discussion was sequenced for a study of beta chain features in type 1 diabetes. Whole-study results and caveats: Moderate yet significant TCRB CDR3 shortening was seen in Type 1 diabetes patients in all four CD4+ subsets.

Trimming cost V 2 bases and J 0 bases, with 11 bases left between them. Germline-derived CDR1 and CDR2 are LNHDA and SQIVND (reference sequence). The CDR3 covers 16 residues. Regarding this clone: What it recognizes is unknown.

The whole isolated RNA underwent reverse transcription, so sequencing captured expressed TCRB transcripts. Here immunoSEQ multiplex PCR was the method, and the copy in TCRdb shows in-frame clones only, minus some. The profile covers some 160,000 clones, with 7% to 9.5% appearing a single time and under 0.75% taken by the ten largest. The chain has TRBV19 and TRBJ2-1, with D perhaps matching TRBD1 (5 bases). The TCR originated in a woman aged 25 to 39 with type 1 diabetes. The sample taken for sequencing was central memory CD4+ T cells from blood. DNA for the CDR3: TGTGCCAGTAGTATAAGTTGGACAAACTCCTACAATGAGCAGTTCTTC. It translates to CASSISWTNSYNEQFF.